The 21 T cell receptor beta chains below were found in one sample sequenced in a study of shared clonotypes between healthy human individuals. Libraries were prepared by immunoSEQ multiplex PCR; TCRdb keeps only in-frame clonotypes and omits some of them. The sample has 2 million to 3 million clones; 90% to 95% are singletons. Sample: naive CD4+ T cells from PBMCs. The subset was: CD45RA+ positively selected. The receptors shown here come from a man aged 18 to 35 in good health. Some clones in this sample may be carry-over from other donors' samples.

This rearrangement joins TRBV28 to TRBJ2-1; possibly TRBD1 or TRBD2 for D (6 bases each). CDR1 is MDHEN and CDR2 is SYDVKM in the germline V gene. This CDR3 region has 15 residues. Trimming left V 5 bases short and J 8 bases short, with 19 bases between. CDR3 loop: CASSPPGQSGDEQFF. The DNA for the CDR3 is TGTGCCAGCAGTCCCCCCGGACAGTCGGGGGATGAGCAGTTCTTC.

This sequence joins TRBV4-1 and TRBJ2-5, with 10 bases identical to TRBD1. This CDR3 region has 15 residues. Germline values: CDR1 MGHRA, CDR2 YSYEKL. The J segment lost 4 bases and the V segment lost 1 base, leaving 3 bases of the junction unmatched. The CDR3 DNA reads as TGCGCCAGCAGCCAAGTGGGACAGGGGCGAGAGACCCAGTACTTC. Protein: CASSQVGQGRETQYF.

The chain carries TRBV28 and TRBJ2-7; the D is unclear. The germline V and J ends were trimmed by 3 bases and 3 bases, with 9 bases remaining between them. Germline V gene data show CDR1 as MDHEN and CDR2 as SYDVKM. CDR3 size: 13 residues. This chain's CDR3 is CASSLNGFYEQYF. The CDR3 nucleotides read TGTGCCAGCAGTTTGAACGGATTCTACGAGCAGTACTTC.

V usage is TRBV7-3 and J usage is TRBJ2-3; no reliable D call. Germline loops: CDR1 SGHTA, CDR2 FQGTGA. V lost 6 bases and J 3 bases, leaving 10 bases between the germline ends. CDR3 length: 13 amino acids. CDR3 coding DNA: TGTGCCAGCAGTCGATCCTTTACAGATACGCAGTATTTT. This translates into CASSRSFTDTQYF.

The CDR3 loop reads CASRSPGKDTGELFF. Here the CDR3 DNA reads TGCGCCAGCAGGTCCCCCGGGAAGGACACCGGGGAGCTGTTTTTT. V gene TRBV4-1 combines with J gene TRBJ2-2, with D possibly being TRBD2 (5 bases). With 6 bases removed from V and 3 bases from J, the gap between germline ends came to 14 bases. This CDR3 is 15 amino acids long. Per the germline V gene, CDR1 is MGHRA and CDR2 is YSYEKL.

V usage is TRBV4-2 and J usage is TRBJ2-7, with TRBD2 matching over 7 bases. Germline V CDR1 and CDR2: LGHNA, YNFKEQ. V was pared by 10 bases and J by 3 bases, with 12 bases of the junction left unmatched. The CDR3 contains 14 residues. The CDR3 protein is CATSVTSESYEQYF. In nucleotides, the CDR3 is TGTGCCACCTCCGTTACTAGCGAAAGCTACGAGCAGTACTTC.

The V call is TRBV21-1, the J call TRBJ2-5; the D call in the table, TRBD2, was not verified against the DNA. TRBV21-1 is deemed a pseudogene. The CDR3 sequence is 12 residues long. CDR3 amino acids: CASSKRRETQYF. CDR3 sequence (DNA): TGTGCCAGCAGCAAACGTCGGGAGACCCAGTACTTC.

The chain employs TRBV27 and TRBJ2-5, with D possibly matching TRBD2 (5 bases). The CDR3 has 13 amino acids. V lost 5 bases and J 5 bases, leaving 12 bases between the germline ends. The germline gives CDR1 MNHEY, CDR2 SMNVEV (reference sequence). The CDR3 reads CASSATRGETQYF. CDR3 DNA sequence: TGTGCCAGCAGTGCCACTCGCGGGGAGACCCAGTACTTC.

Concerning this clone: Distinct nucleotide sequences in the sample also encode this CDR3. The V gene is TRBV11-2, the J gene TRBJ2-7; D remains ambiguous. V dropped 4 bases and J dropped 4 bases, with 5 bases sitting between them. This CDR3 has 11 residues. Germline CDR1 reads SGHAT; CDR2 reads FQNNGV. Here the CDR3 reads CASSSVYEQYF. CDR3 sequence (DNA): TGTGCCAGCAGCTCCGTTTACGAGCAGTACTTC.

The chain is built from TRBV28 and TRBJ2-4; unclear D gene. The germline V gene has CDR1 MDHEN and CDR2 SYDVKM. This CDR3 comprises 13 residues. V was pared by 8 bases and J by 0 bases, with 8 bases between. CDR3 DNA sequence: TGTGCCAGCCAAGAGGTAGCCAAAAACATTCAGTACTTC. Its translation is CASQEVAKNIQYF.

The chain couples TRBV14 to TRBJ1-1; no firm D call. V was shortened by 3 bases and J by 1 base, with 9 bases between the two germline ends. CDR1 and CDR2 (germline): SGHDN, FVKESK. The CDR3 totals 14 residues. In nucleotides, the CDR3 is TGTGCCAGCAGCCATCATTCAGGGAACACTGAAGCTTTCTTT. Protein product: CASSHHSGNTEAFF.

The chain has TRBV28 and TRBJ2-5; D not resolved. Germline CDR1 is MDHEN and CDR2 is SYDVKM. The CDR3 runs to 13 residues. V was cut by 6 bases and J by 9 bases, with 17 bases left in between. The CDR3 sequence is CASSSTPPGPQYF. In DNA form, the CDR3 reads TGTGCCAGCAGCTCCACCCCGCCTGGGCCCCAGTACTTC.

This rearrangement joins TRBV11-3 to TRBJ1-3; D is perhaps TRBD1 (5 bases). The germline CDR1 and CDR2 sequences are SGHNT and YENEEA. CDR3 size: 14 residues. V was clipped by 3 bases and J by 6 bases, with 12 bases between them. CDR3: CASSFKGLENTIYF. The CDR3 nucleotides are TGTGCCAGCAGCTTTAAGGGACTAGAAAACACCATATATTTT.

This rearrangement joins TRBV7-9 to TRBJ2-7; D remains unclear. CDR1 SEHNR and CDR2 FQNEAQ come from the germline V gene (reference sequence). V was trimmed by 6 bases and J by 3 bases, leaving 15 bases between them. The CDR3 consists of 14 residues. CDR3 bases: TGTGCCAGCAGGGATCGCGGTAGCAGCTACGAGCAGTACTTC. This gives the protein CASRDRGSSYEQYF.

The chain couples TRBV29-1 to TRBJ2-1; 12 nucleotides match TRBD1. The CDR3 covers 14 residues. Germline assignment: CDR1 SQVTM and CDR2 ANQGSEA. With V trimmed by 4 bases and J by 8 bases, 6 bases remained unmatched. CDR3 sequence (DNA): TGCAGCGTTGTTCGGGACAGGGGGCGCGATGAGCAGTTCTTC. Encoded protein: CSVVRDRGRDEQFF.

The chain links TRBV5-1 to TRBJ1-1; D might be TRBD1 (5 bases). Trimming removed 3 bases at V and 2 bases at J, with 17 bases between. CDR1 is SGHRS and CDR2 is YFSETQ in the germline V gene. The CDR3 totals 16 residues. DNA for the CDR3: TGCGCCAGCAGCTGGGGGACGGCAGGGTACAACACTGAAGCTTTCTTT. As protein: CASSWGTAGYNTEAFF.

The rearrangement links TRBV2 to TRBJ1-5, with no clear D. The germline V gene encodes CDR1 SNHLY and CDR2 FYNNEI. There are 14 residues in the CDR3. Trimming removed 4 bases from V and 3 bases from J, with 10 bases in between. DNA for the CDR3: TGTGCCAGCAGTGTAAACCTTTCCAATCAGCCCCAGCATTTT. It translates to CASSVNLSNQPQHF.

The chain is built from TRBV27 and TRBJ2-7; D is uncertain. Germline V gene sequence: CDR1 MNHEY, CDR2 SMNVEV (reference sequence). The CDR3 is 13 amino acids. Trimming stripped 9 bases from V and 2 bases from J, with 14 bases between. The CDR3 spells CARRYFPTYEQYF. The CDR3 nucleotides read TGTGCCAGGAGATACTTCCCTACCTACGAGCAGTACTTC.

This clone was recorded only once. CDR3 sequence reads: CASTLQGEGANVLTF. The CDR3, as DNA: TGTGCCAGCACATTACAGGGGGAAGGGGCCAACGTCCTGACTTTC. The chain combines TRBV9 with TRBJ2-6; 8 bases fit TRBD1. The CDR3 length is 15 residues. J lost 4 bases, V lost 6 bases, and 6 bases had no gene match. CDR1 and CDR2 (germline): SGDLS, YYNGEE.

This rearrangement joins TRBV11-2 to TRBJ2-2; D gene ambiguous. The CDR3 spans 13 residues. The ends were cut back, 5 bases at V and 6 bases at J, with 10 bases in the middle. Germline CDR1 is SGHAT and CDR2 is FQNNGV. CDR3 amino acids: CASSTTAAGELFF. Here the CDR3 DNA reads TGTGCCAGCAGCACGACTGCGGCCGGGGAGCTGTTTTTT.

The rearrangement links TRBV28 to TRBJ2-1, with TRBD1 matching 8 bases. Germline lookup yields CDR1 MDHEN and CDR2 SYDVKM. V gave up 5 bases and J gave up 6 bases; unmatched junction bases: 9. This CDR3 is built from 15 residues. The CDR3 protein is CASSTPGTGTNEQFF. CDR3 nucleotides: TGTGCCAGCAGTACACCCGGGACAGGCACCAATGAGCAGTTCTTC.